The 7 T cell receptor beta chains presented below share a single source sample, sequenced in a study of blood T cells in healthy people across ages. Through a sample-barcoded 5' primer and a J-beta primer mix, a second PCR was run for roughly 7 to 12 cycles. From the 5' RACE reads, TCRdb called clonotypes with MiXCR, one entry per CDR3 protein. The data hold approximately 1,700,000 distinct CDR3 sequences, with approximately 39% observed a single time. Sequenced sample: blood. All receptors come from a human donor in good health.

The CDR3 DNA reads as TGCGCCAGCAGCTCGATGGGTGGACTAGCGGGGGAAGAGACCCAGTACTTC. It yields the protein CASSSMGGLAGEETQYF. The chain has TRBV5-1 and TRBJ2-7, with 13 bases lining up with TRBD2. The DNA matches TRBJ2-5 better at its end, which makes the J call doubtful. Germline assignment: CDR1 SGHRS and CDR2 YFSETQ. This CDR3 spans 17 amino acids.

V and J are TRBV29-1 and TRBJ2-1; 9 nucleotides line up with TRBD1. Germline V lookup: CDR1 SQVTM, CDR2 ANQGSEA. J gave up 7 bases and V 7 bases, and 8 bases lay outside the gene matches. The CDR3 totals 13 residues. The CDR3 here is CSASGQGRNEQFF. In DNA form, the CDR3 reads TGCAGCGCGTCGGGACAGGGACGAAATGAGCAGTTCTTC.

Comments on this clonotype: The junction departs from the called germline gene at one end, perhaps through a read error. The J gene is TRBJ1-6, the V gene TRBV6-2 or TRBV6-3; TRBD1 is a possible D gene (6 bases). Germline assignment: CDR1 MNHEY and CDR2 SVGEGT. The CDR3 sequence is 16 residues long. CDR3 loop: CASSTADSYPDSLLHF. The CDR3 DNA reads TGTGCCAGCAGTACGGCGGACAGTTACCCAGATTCACTCCTCCACTTT.

This chain joins TRBV3-1 and TRBJ2-1, with 12 bases that match TRBD2. This CDR3 has 13 amino acids. Germline V gene lookup returns CDR1 LGHDT and CDR2 YNNKEL (reference sequence). Losses at the gene ends were 7 bases for V and 12 bases for J; bases not matched to a gene: 7. Written as DNA, the CDR3 is TGTGCCAGCACTACCCTAGCGGGGGGGCGGCAGTTCTTC. Its translation is CASTTLAGGRQFF.

This rearrangement joins TRBV28 to TRBJ2-5; TRBD2 is a possible D gene (5 bases). The CDR3 runs 13 residues. V shed 6 bases and J shed 4 bases, with 12 bases lying between them. In germline, CDR1 is MDHEN, CDR2 SYDVKM. The CDR3 DNA follows: TGTGCCAGCAGGTTTACTAGATCAGAGACCCAGTACTTC. Translating gives CASRFTRSETQYF. Complete variable domain (other parts from reference TRBV28 and TRBJ2-5): DVKVTQSSRYLVKRTGEKVFLECVQDMDHENMFWYRQDPGLGLRLIYFSYDVKMKEKGDIPEGYSVSREKKERFSLILESASTNQTSMYLCASRFTRSETQYFGPGTRLLVL.

This clonotype has a handful of counts. The chain combines TRBV6-5 with TRBJ2-5; D possibly matches TRBD1 or TRBD2 (5 bases each). The CDR3 is made up of 15 amino acids. V dropped 0 bases and J dropped 5 bases, with 13 bases sitting between them. Germline V lookup: CDR1 MNHEY, CDR2 SVGAGI. The CDR3 protein is CASSYSTGATETQYF. CDR3 bases: TGTGCCAGCAGTTACTCGACCGGGGCTACCGAGACCCAGTACTTC.

This clonotype was detected only a few times. J is TRBJ2-5 and V is TRBV20-1; the D is unclear. Looked up from germline, CDR1 is DFQATT and CDR2 is SNEGSKA (reference sequence). The ends were cut back, 3 bases at V and 3 bases at J, with 5 bases in the middle. This CDR3 spans 11 amino acids. CDR3 sequence (DNA): TGCAGTGCTAGGCGAGAAGAGACCCAGTACTTC. Encoded protein: CSARREETQYF.